This T cell receptor (beta chain) was recovered during a study of T cells in Graves' hyperthyroidism and ophthalmopathy. Study observations and caveats: Also found in blood were most expanded thyroid clonotypes above 0.001.

Patients having uncontrolled infection, another autoimmune disease, pregnancy or lactation were not included. Researchers took RNA transcripts and amplified the TCR beta CDR3 regions from them. HTBI primers were used for first-round RT-PCR of the TCR CDR3. TCRdb reprocessed the multiplex PCR reads via MiXCR and lists one record per CDR3 protein. The data contain around 600,000 distinct CDR3 sequences, just under 45% of them singletons. V lost 3 bases and J lost 3, with 12 bases in between. This CDR3 has 13 amino acids. Germline CDR1 and CDR2: DFQATT and SNEGSKA (reference sequence). This clonotype came up many times. Its antigen remains unknown.

The clonotype comes from an adult man with Graves' disease, either hyperthyroidism or ophthalmopathy (not recorded which). Sequencing was done on a sample of peripheral blood or thyroid tissue (not recorded which). The rearrangement links TRBV20-1 to TRBJ2-7; a weak D match, TRBD1 (5 bases). This CDR3 is CSARDGHLYEQYF. CDR3 in DNA: TGCAGTGCTAGGGACGGACATCTCTACGAGCAGTACTTC.